The present entry profiles one T cell receptor (beta chain) with its context. The antigen it binds to is not known. One base away there is no much larger clone; base qualities are not given. On a MiSeq, deep resolution sequencing aimed for a depth between 1 in 1 million and 1 in 200,000 T cells, with each clonotype covered approximately 9.2x on average. The immunoSEQ hsTCRB Kit was used to generate the TCR beta libraries. The source study handled its data this way. ImmunoSEQ Data Assistant and ImmunoSEQ Analyzer were used for data analysis, and V, D and J genes were assigned according to IMGT definitions. Clonality, with values ranging from 0 to 1, was calculated as one minus the normalized Shannon entropy of productive rearrangement frequencies. Public clonotype analysis was restricted to overrepresented clonotypes comprising at least 0.05% of each patient's repertoire. About a dozen age-matched healthy donor repertoires from immuneACCESS served as clonality controls. TCRdb's version of the immuneACCESS table is confined to in-frame rearrangements and falls short of the full clone set. An unresolved V gene accounts for under half of the shortfall where checked; the remainder is of unknown origin. The V and J calls and clone size are taken from that table; D and trimming were inferred from the DNA. The sample table holds 300,000 to 400,000 clones, of which under 70% were seen once. Roughly 6% of the sample lies in the top ten.

This specimen comes from a study of cytotoxic CD8 clonotypes in ibrutinib-treated CLL (dated by TCRdb to 2020 to 2023). About the study as a whole: The cohort included more than 14 treatment-naive and 11 relapsed/refractory patients; roughly 17 were IGHV unmutated. Responses were partial in approximately 24 patients and complete in 2; after median around 72 months follow-up, around 15 stayed in remission and some twelve progressed. Response samples were obtained after a median of roughly eleven months of treatment, with a range of about 6 to 36 months. Samples averaged approximately 260,000 productive templates and roughly 86,000 productive rearrangements. Longitudinal samples were available for about 30% of the 86 trial participants. Cryopreserved peripheral blood mononuclear cells were obtained prior to treatment, at the time of response, and at either disease progression or sustained remission. Every sample from remission and from progressive disease was obtained while the patients were still on ibrutinib. The paper as a whole reports these results and caveats: Sustained-remission and progressing patients did not have matched sampling times, and lymph node repertoires were not examined. Baseline clonality exceeded that of age-matched healthy donors and correlated strongly with circulating CD8+ T-cell counts. At ibrutinib response clonality went up, during sustained remission it held steady, and at progression it dropped back toward baseline. Public clonotypes were rare and either shrank or stayed stable during treatment, and the rise in clonality at ibrutinib response reflected expansion of private clonotypes.

For TCR beta library preparation, approximately 2 micrograms of genomic DNA were isolated from cryopreserved PBMCs. Longitudinal blood samples from CLL patients on ibrutinib monotherapy were analyzed using high-throughput TCR beta sequencing. The patients took part in an open-label, single-center phase 2 trial of ibrutinib monotherapy. Taken from cysteine to phenylalanine, the CDR3 has 15 residues. The sequence is cut down to CDR3 DNA, 45 bases in frame from base 1. CDR1 SGDLS and CDR2 YYNGEE were looked up in the germline V gene. Clipping removes 3 bases from V and 2 bases from J, with 6 as the unmatched junction base count.

The receptor chain draws on TRBV9 and TRBJ2-7, and 9 bases in between align with TRBD1. This specimen was PBMCs, taken after 36 months of ibrutinib treatment. This clonotype was sampled from a human donor with chronic lymphocytic leukemia. Here is the DNA: TGTGCCAGCAGCGAGGGGACAGGGCGTGCCTACGAGCAGTACTTC. Translated, it reads CASSEGTGRAYEQYF.